Below, 27 T cell receptor beta chains from the same sample are listed, as sequenced in a study of cytomegalovirus exposure and HLA in healthy donors. This PCR relied on a set of 60 Vbeta primers and 13 Jbeta primers. Measured with immunoSEQ multiplex PCR; TCRdb has only the in-frame clones, and not every one. This table has 110,000 to 150,000 clones, roughly three quarters appearing once. The sequencing sample was made of PBMCs. The receptor source for this set is a male donor in good health and CMV-seronegative.

The chain joins TRBV6-6 to TRBJ2-6; no reliable D call. The germline CDR1 and CDR2 sequences are MNHNY and SVGAGI (reference sequence). The CDR3 has 13 amino acids. Trimming removed 9 bases at V and 0 bases at J, with 6 bases between. CDR3 sequence reads: CASISSGANVLTF. The CDR3, as DNA: TGTGCCAGTATTAGCTCTGGGGCCAACGTCCTGACTTTC.

V is TRBV9 and J is TRBJ2-6; possibly TRBD2 for D (5 bases). This CDR3 is 17 amino acids long. Germline V gives CDR1 SGDLS, CDR2 YYNGEE. V lost 4 bases and J lost 0, with 14 bases in between. CDR3 DNA: TGTGCCAGCAGCCCTTCCCCGGGGAGCTCTGGGGCCAACGTCCTGACTTTC. This sequence encodes CASSPSPGSSGANVLTF.

This chain links TRBV4-2 with TRBJ2-3; 9 nucleotides match TRBD2. The CDR3 loop spans 17 amino acids. Looked up from germline, CDR1 is LGHNA and CDR2 is YNFKEQ. J was trimmed by 0 bases and V by 0 bases; bases with no gene match: 4. The CDR3 sequence: CASSQDRSGGSTDTQYF. DNA for the CDR3: TGTGCCAGCAGCCAAGATAGAAGCGGGGGGAGCACAGATACGCAGTATTTT.

This clone was found a few times. This sequence joins TRBV4-3 and TRBJ2-2; D unclear. Trimming shortened V by 2 bases and J by 5 bases, and 12 bases separated the two germline ends. In germline, CDR1 is LGHNA, CDR2 YSLEER. CDR3 length equals 15 residues. This CDR3 reads CASSQNARDTGELFF. CDR3 in DNA: TGCGCCAGCAGCCAAAACGCCCGAGATACCGGGGAGCTGTTTTTT.

V is TRBV11-3 and J is TRBJ1-1; 7 bases align to TRBD1. CDR1 is SGHNT and CDR2 is YENEEA in the germline V gene. The CDR3 has 13 residues. J lost 1 base, V lost 4 bases, and 0 bases had no gene match. CDR3 sequence: CASSSGGNTEAFF. The CDR3 bases are TGTGCCAGCAGCTCAGGGGGGAACACTGAAGCTTTCTTT.

The genes are TRBV5-4 and TRBJ1-6, with no clear D. The CDR3 loop spans 15 amino acids. V lost 5 bases to trimming and J lost 5 bases, with 14 bases between them. CDR1 is SGHNT, CDR2 YYREEE, per germline (reference sequence). The CDR3 loop reads CASSSQDLNNSPLHF. DNA for the CDR3: TGTGCCAGCAGTTCGCAGGATCTGAATAATTCACCCCTCCACTTT. Based on the CDR3 plus reference TRBV5-4 and TRBJ1-6, the full variable domain is ETGVTQSPTHLIKTRGQQVTLRCSSQSGHNTVSWYQQALGQGPQFIFQYYREEENGRGNFPPRFSGLQFPNYSSELNVNALELDDSALYLCASSSQDLNNSPLHFGNGTRLTVT.

V is TRBV28 and J is TRBJ2-7; 7 positions match TRBD1. The CDR3 has 16 residues. Unmatched junction bases numbered 11, after V lost 5 bases and J lost 1 base. The germline V gene has CDR1 MDHEN and CDR2 SYDVKM. The CDR3 DNA follows: TGTGCCAGCAGTGGCTTCGGGACAGAACATTCCTACGAGCAGTACTTC. It codes for CASSGFGTEHSYEQYF.

This clone was observed a handful of times. The same CDR3 can be traced to other DNA sequences in this sample. The chain joins TRBV4-3 to TRBJ2-3, with 10 positions matching TRBD2. V trimming: 0 bases; J trimming: 3 bases; junction bases outside the gene matches: 3. This CDR3 is 16 amino acids long. Germline CDR1 and CDR2: LGHNA and YSLEER. The CDR3 is CASSQDLAGATDTQYF. CDR3 DNA: TGCGCCAGCAGCCAAGATCTAGCGGGGGCAACAGATACGCAGTATTTT.

The chain recombines TRBV9 with TRBJ1-2; TRBD1 is a possible D gene (5 bases). This CDR3 comprises 17 residues. V lost 0 bases and J 1 base, leaving 16 bases between the germline ends. Germline V gene lookup returns CDR1 SGDLS and CDR2 YYNGEE. CDR3 region: CASSVDRGGRDNYGYTF. The CDR3 DNA sequence: TGTGCCAGCAGCGTAGACCGGGGGGGTCGGGATAACTATGGCTACACCTTC.

This chain links TRBV19 with TRBJ2-7, with D perhaps matching TRBD1 (8 bases). The V end was cut by 7 bases, the J end by 5 bases, with 18 bases between. The CDR3 has 14 residues. CDR1 is LNHDA and CDR2 is SQIVND in the germline V gene (reference sequence). The CDR3 sequence: CASTNDRGGDEQYF. CDR3 nucleotide sequence: TGTGCCAGTACCAATGACAGGGGAGGGGACGAGCAGTACTTC.

This clone was seen once. Here the CDR3 DNA reads TGTGCCAGCAGCTTAGGAGCAGGGGACACTGAAGCTTTCTTT. Its protein is CASSLGAGDTEAFF. The V and J genes are TRBV7-2 and TRBJ1-1; a possible D gene is TRBD1 (6 bases). The length of the CDR3 is 14 residues. Germline values: CDR1 SGHTA, CDR2 FQGNSA. The V gene lost 1 base and the J gene lost 3 bases, with 9 bases spanning the gap.

Points on this clone: One end of the junction does not line up with germline, which may come from a read error. The V call is TRBV5-6, the J call TRBJ1-1; possible D gene TRBD1, 6 bases. Germline CDR1 and CDR2: SGHDT and YYEEEE. The CDR3 is made up of 15 amino acids. This chain's CDR3 is CASTLGIGGNTEAFF. As DNA, the CDR3 is TGTGCCAGCACCTTGGGTATAGGGGGTAACACTGAAGCTTTCTTT.

This clone was recorded once. The CDR3 DNA is TGTGCCAGCAGTTTATCTAGCGGGGGCCACTACGAGCAGTACTTC. Protein: CASSLSSGGHYEQYF. This chain links TRBV28 with TRBJ2-7; 10 bases align to TRBD2. Germline CDR1 reads MDHEN; CDR2 reads SYDVKM. CDR3 length equals 15 residues. The trim removed 1 base at V and 3 bases at J, leaving 3 bases unmatched.

The chain combines TRBV2 with TRBJ2-3, with D possibly being TRBD2 (5 bases). This CDR3 comprises 16 residues. Deletions cut 2 bases from V and 2 bases from J, with 14 bases between. Per the germline V gene, CDR1 is SNHLY and CDR2 is FYNNEI. The DNA of the CDR3 is TGTGCCAGCAGTGAATTTTCCCAGCGGCTCACAGATACGCAGTATTTT. It translates to CASSEFSQRLTDTQYF.

The gene calls are TRBV7-6 and TRBJ1-6; D is undetermined. Trimming left V 5 bases short and J 11 bases short, with 13 bases between. This CDR3 spans 13 amino acids. In germline, CDR1 is SGHVS, CDR2 FNYEAQ. CDR3 loop: CASSREERAPLHF. CDR3 DNA sequence: TGTGCCAGCAGCCGGGAAGAAAGGGCACCCCTCCACTTT.

This clone was counted between two and nine times. The chain is built from TRBV5-1 and TRBJ1-3; tentative D call: TRBD1 (5 bases). The CDR3 is made up of 16 amino acids. Germline CDR1 is SGHRS and CDR2 is YFSETQ. The V end was cut by 4 bases, the J end by 4 bases, with 18 bases between. CDR3 loop: CASSDLRQGVGNTIYF. The CDR3 bases are TGCGCCAGCAGCGATTTAAGGCAGGGCGTAGGAAACACCATATATTTT. Full variable domain (missing parts from reference TRBV5-1 and TRBJ1-3): KAGVTQTPRYLIKTRGQQVTLSCSPISGHRSVSWYQQTPGQGLQFLFEYFSETQRNKGNFPGRFSGRQFSNSRSEMNVSTLELGDSALYLCASSDLRQGVGNTIYFGEGSWLTVV.

V usage is TRBV28 and J usage is TRBJ1-4; no clear D gene. The CDR3 is 12 residues long. The germline CDR1 and CDR2 sequences are MDHEN and SYDVKM. The germline V and J ends were trimmed by 5 bases and 8 bases, with 9 bases remaining between them. CDR3 nucleotides: TGTGCCAGCAGTCGGGGTTTGGAAAAACTGTTTTTT. Its protein is CASSRGLEKLFF.

The rearrangement links TRBV7-2 to TRBJ1-6; no definite D call. Trimming left V 3 bases short and J 0 bases short, with 6 bases between. Per the germline V gene, CDR1 is SGHTA and CDR2 is FQGNSA. The CDR3 loop spans 15 amino acids. CDR3 bases: TGTGCCAGCAGCTTTCGGAGCTCCTATAATTCACCCCTCCACTTT. Amino acid sequence: CASSFRSSYNSPLHF.

The V call is TRBV7-2, the J call TRBJ2-1; maybe TRBD2 (7 bases). V dropped 1 base and J dropped 2 bases, with 12 bases sitting between them. Per the germline V gene, CDR1 is SGHTA and CDR2 is FQGNSA. The CDR3 length is 16 residues. CDR3 bases: TGTGCCAGCAGCTTAGTGAGGGGGGGAACCTACAATGAGCAGTTCTTC. This encodes CASSLVRGGTYNEQFF.

The chain joins TRBV7-2 to TRBJ1-1; D is perhaps TRBD1 (6 bases). The germline CDR1 and CDR2 sequences are SGHTA and FQGNSA. Trimming removed 2 bases from V and 3 bases from J, with 13 bases in between. CDR3 length: 15 amino acids. The CDR3 DNA sequence: TGTGCCAGCAGCTTACTGGGGGCGGTGGACACTGAAGCTTTCTTT. This sequence encodes CASSLLGAVDTEAFF. Full variable domain (remainder filled in from reference TRBV7-2 and TRBJ1-1): GAGVSQSPSNKVTEKGKDVELRCDPISGHTALYWYRQSLGQGLEFLIYFQGNSAPDKSGLPSDRFSAERTGGSVSTLTIQRTQQEDSAVYLCASSLLGAVDTEAFFGQGTRLTVV.

This clone has only a few counts. J is TRBJ1-4 and V is TRBV10-2; tentatively, D is TRBD1 (6 bases). Germline CDR1 reads WSHSY; CDR2 reads SAAADI. V lost 1 base and J lost 6, with 9 bases in between. CDR3 length: 14 amino acids. The CDR3 bases are TGCGCCAGCAGTGAGTGGACAGTTTATGAAAAACTGTTTTTT. Residues: CASSEWTVYEKLFF.

This chain joins TRBV7-2 and TRBJ1-2; perhaps TRBD1 as D (6 bases). The CDR3 is 15 residues long. V lost 5 bases and J lost 5, with 18 bases in between. Looked up from germline, CDR1 is SGHTA and CDR2 is FQGNSA. The CDR3 here is CASSPRGGHPYGYTF. As DNA, the CDR3 is TGTGCCAGCAGCCCTAGAGGGGGACACCCGTATGGCTACACCTTC.

This rearrangement joins TRBV6-5 to TRBJ2-7; a possible D gene is TRBD1 (5 bases). The CDR3 extends over 13 amino acids. From germline, CDR1 is MNHEY and CDR2 SVGAGI. V was shortened by 4 bases and J by 7 bases, with 14 bases between the two germline ends. CDR3 DNA sequence: TGTGCCAGCAGTTTCGGCAGGGCTGGGGAGCAGTACTTC. It specifies CASSFGRAGEQYF.

With regard to this clone: Other DNA sequences in this sample translate to the same CDR3. The CDR3 region is CASSFGGGTDTQYF. In DNA, the CDR3 is TGCGCCAGCAGCTTCGGGGGAGGGACAGATACGCAGTATTTT. The chain joins TRBV5-1 to TRBJ2-3, with 7 bases aligning to TRBD2. The V and J ends lost 2 bases and 3 bases, in that order; junction bases with no gene match: 3. Per the germline V gene, CDR1 is SGHRS and CDR2 is YFSETQ. The CDR3 length is 14 residues.

The CDR3 bases are TGTGCCAGCAGTTTCGGGGGTCTCTACGAGCAGTACTTC. It encodes CASSFGGLYEQYF. The chain joins TRBV28 to TRBJ2-7; tentatively, D is TRBD2 (6 bases). Trimming removed 3 bases from V and 3 bases from J, with 9 bases in between. The V gene's germline CDR1 is MDHEN and CDR2 SYDVKM. CDR3 length: 13 amino acids.

The chain is built from TRBV28 and TRBJ1-5; 7 nucleotides match TRBD1. This CDR3 is 14 amino acids long. Germline CDR1 is MDHEN and CDR2 is SYDVKM. V trimming: 3 bases; J trimming: 3 bases; junction bases outside the gene matches: 2. Here the CDR3 DNA reads TGTGCCAGCAGTTTTACAGGGGTCAATCAGCCCCAGCATTTT. Translation gives CASSFTGVNQPQHF. Full variable domain (missing parts from reference TRBV28 and TRBJ1-5): DVKVTQSSRYLVKRTGEKVFLECVQDMDHENMFWYRQDPGLGLRLIYFSYDVKMKEKGDIPEGYSVSREKKERFSLILESASTNQTSMYLCASSFTGVNQPQHFGDGTRLSIL.

The chain joins TRBV7-3 to TRBJ2-7, with a tentative D call TRBD1 (5 bases). There are 13 residues in the CDR3. The V gene lost 2 bases and the J gene lost 4 bases, with 9 bases spanning the gap. Germline lookup yields CDR1 SGHTA and CDR2 FQGTGA. CDR3 coding DNA: TGTGCCAGCAGCTTACTTCAGGGATACGAGCAGTACTTC. Encoded protein: CASSLLQGYEQYF.